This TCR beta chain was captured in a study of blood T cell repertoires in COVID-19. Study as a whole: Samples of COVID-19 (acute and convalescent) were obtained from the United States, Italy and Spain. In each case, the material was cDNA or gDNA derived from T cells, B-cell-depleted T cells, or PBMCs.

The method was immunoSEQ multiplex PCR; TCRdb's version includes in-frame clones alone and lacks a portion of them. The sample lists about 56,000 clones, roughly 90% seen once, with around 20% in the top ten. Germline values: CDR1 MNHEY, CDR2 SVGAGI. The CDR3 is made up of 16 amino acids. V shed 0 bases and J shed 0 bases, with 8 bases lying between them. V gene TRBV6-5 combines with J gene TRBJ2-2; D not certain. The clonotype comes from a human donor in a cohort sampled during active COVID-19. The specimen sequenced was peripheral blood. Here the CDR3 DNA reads TGTGCCAGCAGTTACTCGCTGCAGGCGAACACCGGGGAGCTGTTTTTT. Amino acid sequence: CASSYSLQANTGELFF.